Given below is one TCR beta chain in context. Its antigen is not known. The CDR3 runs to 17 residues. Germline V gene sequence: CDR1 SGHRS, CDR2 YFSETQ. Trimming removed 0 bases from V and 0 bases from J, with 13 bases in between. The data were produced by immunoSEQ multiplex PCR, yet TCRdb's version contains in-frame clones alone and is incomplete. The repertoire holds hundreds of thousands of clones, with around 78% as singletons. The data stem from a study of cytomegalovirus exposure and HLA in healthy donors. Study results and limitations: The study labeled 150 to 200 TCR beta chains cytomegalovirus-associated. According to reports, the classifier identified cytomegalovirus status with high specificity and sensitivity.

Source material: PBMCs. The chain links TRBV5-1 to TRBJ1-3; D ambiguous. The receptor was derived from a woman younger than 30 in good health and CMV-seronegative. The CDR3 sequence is CASSLEGGLSSGNTIYF. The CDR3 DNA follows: TGCGCCAGCAGCTTGGAGGGAGGGCTGAGCTCTGGAAACACCATATATTTT.